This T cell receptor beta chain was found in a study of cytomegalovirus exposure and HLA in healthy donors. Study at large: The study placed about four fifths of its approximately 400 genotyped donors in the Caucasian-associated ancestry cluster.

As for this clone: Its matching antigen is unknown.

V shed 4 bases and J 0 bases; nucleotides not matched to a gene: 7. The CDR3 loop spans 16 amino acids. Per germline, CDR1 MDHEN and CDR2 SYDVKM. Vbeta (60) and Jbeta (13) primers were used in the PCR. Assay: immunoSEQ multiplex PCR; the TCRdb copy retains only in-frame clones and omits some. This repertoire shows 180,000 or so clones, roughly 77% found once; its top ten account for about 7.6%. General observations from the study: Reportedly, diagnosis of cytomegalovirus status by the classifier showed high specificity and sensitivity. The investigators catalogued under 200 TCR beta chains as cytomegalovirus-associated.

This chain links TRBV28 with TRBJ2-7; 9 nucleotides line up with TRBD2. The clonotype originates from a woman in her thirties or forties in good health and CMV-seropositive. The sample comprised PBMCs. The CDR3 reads CASSSRSGRSSYEQYF. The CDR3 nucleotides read TGTGCCAGCAGTTCAAGAAGCGGGAGGTCCTCCTACGAGCAGTACTTC.